This T cell receptor (beta chain) comes out of a study of CD8 T cells in Susac syndrome. Whole-study results and caveats: As the study acknowledged, the number of individuals in its TCR sequencing and HLA analysis was relatively small.

Trimming removed 5 bases at V and 3 bases at J, with 17 bases between. The germline V gene encodes CDR1 SQVTM and CDR2 ANQGSEA. The CDR3 consists of 14 residues. RNA in amounts of roughly 0.5 to 1 ug was reverse transcribed with random hexamers. Via MiXCR, TCRdb re-called the immunoSEQ multiplex PCR reads, giving one row per CDR3 protein. The sample carries approximately 70,000 distinct CDR3 sequences, approximately 95% recorded once. As regards this clonotype: The antigen is not known.

The source is a human donor in good health. The chain recombines TRBV29-1 with TRBJ2-7, with D possibly called TRBD1 or TRBD2 (7 bases each). The sequenced material came from CD8+ T cells from PBMCs. CDR3: CSVLGGRGGYEQYF. The DNA of the CDR3 is TGCAGCGTTCTCGGGGGCAGGGGGGGCTACGAGCAGTACTTC.